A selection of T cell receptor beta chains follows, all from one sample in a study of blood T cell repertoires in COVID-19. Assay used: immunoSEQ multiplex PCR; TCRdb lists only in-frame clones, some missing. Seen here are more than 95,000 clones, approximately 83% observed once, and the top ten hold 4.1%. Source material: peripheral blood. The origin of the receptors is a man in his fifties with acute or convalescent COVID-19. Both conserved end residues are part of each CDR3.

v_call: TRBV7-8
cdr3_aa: CASSPSSASGELFF

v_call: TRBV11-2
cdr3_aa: CASSPRDSQTQYF

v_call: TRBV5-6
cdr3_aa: CASSRVIGDSQPQHF

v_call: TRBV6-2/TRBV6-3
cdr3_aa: CASSYGEWETQQYF

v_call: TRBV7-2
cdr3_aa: CASSLGGLAVQETQYF

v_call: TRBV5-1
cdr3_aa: CASSSTGAGELFF

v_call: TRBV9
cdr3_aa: CASSVDGGATQETQYF

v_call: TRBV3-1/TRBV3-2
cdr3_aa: CASSRQYSNQPQHF

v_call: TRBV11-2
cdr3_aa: CASSLAGTGGATGELFF

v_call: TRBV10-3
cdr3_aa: CAISEAMGGVNSPLHF

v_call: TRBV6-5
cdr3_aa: CASSLRQGVNTEAFF

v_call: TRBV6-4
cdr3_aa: CASSAGRDRPYQPQHF

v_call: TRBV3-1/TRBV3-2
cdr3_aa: CASSQDSEGVNTEAFF

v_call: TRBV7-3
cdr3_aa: CASSLSGPTGEQFF

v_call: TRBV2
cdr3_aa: CASSEGQGQGQYGYTF

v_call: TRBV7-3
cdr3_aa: CASSLIPTSGDRDTQYF

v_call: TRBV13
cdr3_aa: CASSRQGGYEQYF

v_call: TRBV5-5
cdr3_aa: CASSLVGGIGNSPLHF

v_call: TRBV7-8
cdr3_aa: CASSTTQGAVSPLHF

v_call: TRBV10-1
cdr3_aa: CASSENRELTYEQYF

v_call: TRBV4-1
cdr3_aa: CASSQDPGGSVSYEQYF

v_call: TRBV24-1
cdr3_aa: CATSEPGQGVLGQYF

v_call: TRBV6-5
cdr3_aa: CASSYPGQVNTEAFF

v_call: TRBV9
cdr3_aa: CASSPQLESSYNEQFF

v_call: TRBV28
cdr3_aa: CASRLQGAGGNTIYF

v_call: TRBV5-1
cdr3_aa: CASSSGTENTGELFF

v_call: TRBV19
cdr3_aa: CASSISGAGHGNEQFF

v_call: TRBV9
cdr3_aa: CASSTTSGRNQETQYF

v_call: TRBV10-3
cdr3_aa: CAISAGTGELETQYF

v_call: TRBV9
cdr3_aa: CASSVSGRRAGELFF

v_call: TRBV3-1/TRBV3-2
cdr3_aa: CASSQDDRPIRDTEAFF

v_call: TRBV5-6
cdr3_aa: CASSPGTEYGYTF

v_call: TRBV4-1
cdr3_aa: CASTRRDRNEKLFF

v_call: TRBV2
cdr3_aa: CASSEGGRGHNEKLFF

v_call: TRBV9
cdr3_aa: CASTYSGSGFSGELFF

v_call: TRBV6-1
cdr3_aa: CASSEASYTF

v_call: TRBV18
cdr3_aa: CASSPSVGQGYGYTF

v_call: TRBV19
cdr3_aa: CASSMDSVPETQYF